Sequencing of this TCR beta chain was carried out in a study of cytomegalovirus exposure and HLA in healthy donors. A multiplex PCR was run with 60 Vbeta primers and 13 Jbeta primers. TCRdb's table, derived via immunoSEQ multiplex PCR, lists solely in-frame clones and lacks some. This repertoire shows 90,000 to 150,000 clones, roughly 77% found once; its top ten account for more than 1.5%. The specimen was PBMCs. The receptor was isolated from a man in his forties in good health and CMV-seronegative.

Here the CDR3 DNA reads TGTGCCAGTAAAACTCTCGACAGAGATCAGCCCCAGCATTTT. Its protein is CASKTLDRDQPQHF. The chain employs TRBV19 and TRBJ1-5; D is possibly TRBD1 (5 bases). Trimming left V 7 bases short and J 5 bases short, with 15 bases between. Germline V gene sequence: CDR1 LNHDA, CDR2 SQIVND (reference sequence). The CDR3 is 14 amino acids.